This T cell receptor (beta chain) is from a study of beta chain features in type 1 diabetes. Study-wide findings and caveats: Relative to healthy donors, patients appeared to have naive, central memory and Treg TCRB repertoires that were more similar. Shortening of TCRB CDR3s, moderate but significant, appeared in all four CD4+ subsets of Type 1 diabetes patients.

Averaging around 110 mL, one heparinised blood draw came from each individual donor. Using CD45RO/CCR7/CD25/CD127/CD95/CD27, CD4+ naive, central memory, regulatory and stem cell-like memory cells were sorted. This clone was counted a few times. Its antigen is as yet unknown. Since all of the isolated RNA was reverse transcribed, expressed TCRB transcripts were what got sequenced. Regulatory, naive and central memory T cell samples averaged approximately 3.9 million reads. The data were produced by immunoSEQ multiplex PCR, yet TCRdb's version contains in-frame clones alone and is incomplete. The table lists 500,000 to 800,000 clones, 12% of them singletons, with 0.095% to 0.15% in the top ten. CDR1 and CDR2 from the germline V gene are MDHEN and SYDVKM. The CDR3 covers 13 residues. V lost 6 bases, J lost 4 bases, and 3 bases stayed unmatched.

The chain couples TRBV28 to TRBJ1-2; 9 bases fit TRBD1. The sequenced sample consisted of naive CD4+ T cells from blood. The source of this sequence is a man aged 30 to 45 with type 1 diabetes. The CDR3 loop reads CASRKTGGYGYTF. DNA for the CDR3: TGTGCCAGCAGGAAGACAGGGGGCTATGGCTACACCTTC.